The 21 T cell receptor beta chains below come from one sample, sequenced in a study of control samples from healthy donors and cancer patients. The assay was immunoSEQ multiplex PCR, and TCRdb's table has in-frame clones only and misses some. The sample lists more than 95,000 clones; 85% to 95% were seen once. Sequencing was carried out using PBMCs. These receptor sequences come from an elderly man with head and neck cancer.

The rearrangement uses TRBV6-2 or TRBV6-3 and TRBJ2-7; TRBD2 matches 7 bases. With V trimmed by 4 bases and J by 3 bases, 12 bases remained unmatched. The V gene's germline CDR1 is MNHEY and CDR2 SVGEGT. This CDR3 is 16 amino acids long. This chain's CDR3 is CASSSPKTSLGYEQYF. The CDR3 nucleotides are TGTGCCAGCAGTTCCCCTAAGACTAGCCTGGGCTACGAGCAGTACTTC.

This chain joins TRBV2 and TRBJ2-2; TRBD2 might be the D (6 bases). Germline V gene sequence: CDR1 SNHLY, CDR2 FYNNEI. This CDR3 comprises 15 residues. Trimming left V 6 bases short and J 1 base short, with 12 bases between. Written as DNA, the CDR3 is TGTGCCAGCAGGAAGGAGGGTGGGAACACCGGGGAGCTGTTTTTT. Its protein is CASRKEGGNTGELFF.

V and J are TRBV10-3 and TRBJ2-1, with D perhaps matching TRBD1 (6 bases). Per the germline V gene, CDR1 is ENHRY and CDR2 is SYGVKD. The germline V and J ends were trimmed by 6 bases and 9 bases, with 21 bases remaining between them. The length of the CDR3 is 15 residues. The CDR3 spells CAISATPRGGGEQFF. CDR3 nucleotides: TGTGCCATCAGCGCAACACCCAGGGGCGGTGGTGAGCAGTTCTTC.

J is TRBJ1-6 and V is TRBV11-2; the D is unclear. The CDR3 is 13 residues long. The germline gives CDR1 SGHAT, CDR2 FQNNGV. The V gene lost 5 bases and the J gene lost 10 bases, with 12 bases spanning the gap. The CDR3 protein is CASSPARVSPLHF. DNA for the CDR3: TGTGCCAGCAGCCCCGCACGGGTCTCACCCCTCCACTTT.

The chain links TRBV14 to TRBJ2-7; 11 bases agree with TRBD2. J lost 4 bases, V lost 4 bases, and 6 bases had no gene match. This CDR3 is 15 amino acids long. Germline V gene lookup returns CDR1 SGHDN and CDR2 FVKESK. In DNA form, the CDR3 reads TGTGCCAGCAGCCGGGGGACTAGCGGTGTTTACGAGCAGTACTTC. It yields the protein CASSRGTSGVYEQYF.

The CDR3 is CASSLYVRETQYF. The CDR3 nucleotides read TGTGCCAGCAGCTTATATGTCAGAGAGACCCAGTACTTC. J is TRBJ2-5 and V is TRBV7-2; D gene uncertain. The ends were cut back, 2 bases at V and 4 bases at J, with 8 bases in the middle. CDR1 SGHTA and CDR2 FQGNSA come from the germline V gene. The CDR3 sequence is 13 residues long.

The genes are TRBV7-9 and TRBJ2-3; D gene unclear. Germline V CDR1 and CDR2: SEHNR, FQNEAQ (reference sequence). V lost 9 bases and J lost 2, with 12 bases in between. The CDR3 is 13 amino acids. This chain's CDR3 is CASVRSYTDTQYF. The CDR3 coding sequence is TGTGCCAGTGTGCGTTCTTACACAGATACGCAGTATTTT. Filled out from reference TRBV7-9 and TRBJ2-3, the complete variable domain reads DTGVSQNPRHKITKRGQNVTFRCDPISEHNRLYWYRQTLGQGPEFLTYFQNEAQLEKSRLLSDRFSAERPKGSFSTLEIQRTEQGDSAMYLCASVRSYTDTQYFGPGTRLTVL.

This rearrangement joins TRBV7-7 to TRBJ2-1, with TRBD1 matching over 11 bases. V lost 5 bases to trimming and J lost 0 bases; unmatched junction nucleotides: 9. This CDR3 comprises 18 residues. In germline, CDR1 is SSHAT, CDR2 FNYEAQ (reference sequence). The CDR3 region is CASSPRTGGPISYNEQFF. CDR3 sequence (DNA): TGTGCCAGCAGCCCGCGGACAGGGGGCCCTATCTCCTACAATGAGCAGTTCTTC.

The V call is TRBV5-4, the J call TRBJ2-2; D gene unclear. Trimming cost V 3 bases and J 2 bases, with 2 bases left between them. The CDR3 has 12 amino acids. Germline V lookup: CDR1 SGHNT, CDR2 YYREEE (reference sequence). CDR3 in amino acids: CASSSNTGELFF. In DNA, the CDR3 is TGTGCCAGCAGCTCAAACACCGGGGAGCTGTTTTTT.

The chain couples TRBV4-1 to TRBJ2-1; D may be TRBD1 (6 bases). Trimming pared 1 base from V and 4 bases from J, leaving 17 bases between. Germline CDR1 and CDR2: MGHRA and YSYEKL. CDR3 length: 17 amino acids. Here the CDR3 reads CASSQGGPTLGYNEQFF. CDR3 sequence (DNA): TGCGCCAGCAGCCAAGGGGGGCCTACTCTCGGATACAATGAGCAGTTCTTC.

The chain carries TRBV2 and TRBJ1-3, with D unclear. V gave up 7 bases and J gave up 5 bases, with 12 bases separating them. The CDR3 length is 13 residues. Germline V lookup: CDR1 SNHLY, CDR2 FYNNEI. This CDR3 reads CASTPFTRNTIYF. DNA of the CDR3: TGTGCCAGCACCCCATTCACAAGAAACACCATATATTTT.

This clone was observed a single time. The genes are TRBV7-9 and TRBJ2-7; D is perhaps TRBD1 (5 bases). Germline V lookup: CDR1 SEHNR, CDR2 FQNEAQ (reference sequence). The CDR3 is 15 amino acids. Deletions cut 2 bases from V and 4 bases from J, with 15 bases between. For the CDR3, the DNA is TGTGCCAGCAGCTTATCTGGCCTAGGGGCATACGAGCAGTACTTC. It encodes CASSLSGLGAYEQYF.

The chain is built from TRBV19 and TRBJ1-1, with D uncertain. The germline gives CDR1 LNHDA, CDR2 SQIVND (reference sequence). The V end was cut by 0 bases, the J end by 0 bases, with 5 bases between. The CDR3 runs to 14 residues. CDR3 sequence: CASSIEGMNTEAFF. For the CDR3, the DNA is TGTGCCAGTAGTATAGAGGGAATGAACACTGAAGCTTTCTTT.

This chain joins TRBV2 and TRBJ2-1, with TRBD2 matching over 7 bases. The ends lost 7 bases at V and 8 bases at J; junction bases unmatched: 5. Germline loops: CDR1 SNHLY, CDR2 FYNNEI. The CDR3 is 12 residues long. The CDR3 coding sequence is TGTGCCAGCACTCTGGGGGGGTATGAGCAGTTCTTC. It yields the protein CASTLGGYEQFF.

J is TRBJ2-7 and V is TRBV19; D not certain. CDR1 is LNHDA and CDR2 is SQIVND in the germline V gene (reference sequence). V lost 3 bases, J lost 6 bases, and 15 bases lay in between. The CDR3 covers 14 residues. For the CDR3, the DNA is TGTGCCAGTAGTATTGTGGGTTTAAGAGTCGAGCAGTACTTC. Translation gives CASSIVGLRVEQYF.

The CDR3 DNA follows: TGTGCCAGCAGCACTACAGGGATAACCTACGAGCAGTACTTC. Translated, it gives CASSTTGITYEQYF. This chain connects TRBV7-8 to TRBJ2-7; maybe TRBD1 (6 bases). The germline V gene has CDR1 SGHVS and CDR2 FQNEAQ. The CDR3 contains 14 residues. Trimming removed 5 bases at V and 2 bases at J, with 13 bases between.

The chain is built from TRBV11-2 and TRBJ2-7, with D perhaps matching TRBD1 (5 bases). Germline lookup yields CDR1 SGHAT and CDR2 FQNNGV. The germline V and J ends were trimmed by 1 base and 3 bases, with 10 bases remaining between them. The CDR3 loop spans 14 amino acids. Here the CDR3 DNA reads TGTGCCAGCAGCTTAGGTGGGGCAGGCTACGAGCAGTACTTC. The encoded protein is CASSLGGAGYEQYF. Combining the CDR3 with reference TRBV11-2 and TRBJ2-7 gives the whole variable domain EAGVAQSPRYKIIEKRQSVAFWCNPISGHATLYWYQQILGQGPKLLIQFQNNGVVDDSQLPKDRFSAERLKGVDSTLKIQPAKLEDSAVYLCASSLGGAGYEQYFGPGTRLTVT.

The rearrangement joins TRBV7-9 to TRBJ2-3, with TRBD2 as a possible D gene (5 bases). V shed 5 bases and J shed 4 bases, with 22 bases lying between them. The CDR3 has 17 amino acids. Germline CDR1 and CDR2: SEHNR and FQNEAQ (reference sequence). CDR3 sequence: CASSEDYQLPVADTQYF. For the CDR3, the DNA is TGTGCCAGCAGCGAAGACTACCAACTACCCGTCGCAGATACGCAGTATTTT.

This rearrangement joins TRBV5-1 to TRBJ2-1, with 8 bases that match TRBD1. The CDR3 extends over 15 amino acids. CDR1 SGHRS and CDR2 YFSETQ come from the germline V gene. Germline trimming cut 4 bases from V and 0 bases from J; bases unmatched to any gene: 3. The CDR3 region has the DNA TGCGCCAGCAGCCCCGGACAGGGCTCCTACAATGAGCAGTTCTTC. Protein: CASSPGQGSYNEQFF.

The chain is built from TRBV6-6 and TRBJ1-2; D may be TRBD1 (5 bases). V lost 5 bases and J lost 4, with 14 bases in between. Germline loops: CDR1 MNHNY, CDR2 SVGAGI (reference sequence). The CDR3 sequence is 14 residues long. The CDR3 protein is CASSHERDFYGYTF. CDR3 bases: TGTGCCAGCAGTCATGAGCGGGACTTCTATGGCTACACCTTC.

This clone was seen once. J is TRBJ1-2 and V is TRBV19, with a tentative D call TRBD1 (5 bases). CDR1 and CDR2 from the germline V gene are LNHDA and SQIVND (reference sequence). The CDR3 has 15 residues. V dropped 8 bases and J dropped 6 bases, with 22 bases sitting between them. CDR3 loop: CASLRDGPRQNGYTF. Written as DNA, the CDR3 is TGTGCCAGTTTACGTGATGGCCCCCGACAGAATGGCTACACCTTC.